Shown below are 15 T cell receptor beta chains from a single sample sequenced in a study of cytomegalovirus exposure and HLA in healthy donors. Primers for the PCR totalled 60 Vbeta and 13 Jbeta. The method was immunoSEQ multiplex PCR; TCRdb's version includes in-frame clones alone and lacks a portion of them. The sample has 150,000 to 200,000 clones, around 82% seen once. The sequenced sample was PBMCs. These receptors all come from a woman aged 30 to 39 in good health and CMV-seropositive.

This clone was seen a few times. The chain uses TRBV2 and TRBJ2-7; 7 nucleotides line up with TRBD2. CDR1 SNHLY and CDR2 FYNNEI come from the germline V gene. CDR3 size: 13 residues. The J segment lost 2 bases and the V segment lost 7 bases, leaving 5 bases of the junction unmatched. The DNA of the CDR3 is TGTGCCAGCAAAGCGGGAATGCCCTACGAGCAGTACTTC. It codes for CASKAGMPYEQYF.

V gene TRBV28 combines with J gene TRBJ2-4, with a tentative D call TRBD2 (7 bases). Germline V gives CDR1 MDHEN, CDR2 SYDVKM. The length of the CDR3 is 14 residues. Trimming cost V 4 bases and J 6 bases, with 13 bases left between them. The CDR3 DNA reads TGTGCCAGCAGTTCCTCAGGGGAGGGAAACATTCAGTACTTC. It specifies CASSSSGEGNIQYF. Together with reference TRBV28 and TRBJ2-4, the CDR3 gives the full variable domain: DVKVTQSSRYLVKRTGEKVFLECVQDMDHENMFWYRQDPGLGLRLIYFSYDVKMKEKGDIPEGYSVSREKKERFSLILESASTNQTSMYLCASSSSGEGNIQYFGAGTRLSVL.

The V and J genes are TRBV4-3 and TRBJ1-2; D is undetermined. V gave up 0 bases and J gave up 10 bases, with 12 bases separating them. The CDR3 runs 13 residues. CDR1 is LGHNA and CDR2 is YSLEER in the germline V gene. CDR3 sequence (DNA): TGCGCCAGCAGCCAAGATCGAGGCGATGTCTACACCTTC. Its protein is CASSQDRGDVYTF.

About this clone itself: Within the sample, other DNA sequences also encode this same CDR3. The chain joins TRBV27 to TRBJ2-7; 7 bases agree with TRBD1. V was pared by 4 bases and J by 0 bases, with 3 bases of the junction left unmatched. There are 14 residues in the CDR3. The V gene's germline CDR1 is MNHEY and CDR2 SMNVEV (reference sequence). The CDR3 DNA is TGTGCCAGCAGTTCGACAGGGATCTCCTACGAGCAGTACTTC. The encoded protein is CASSSTGISYEQYF.

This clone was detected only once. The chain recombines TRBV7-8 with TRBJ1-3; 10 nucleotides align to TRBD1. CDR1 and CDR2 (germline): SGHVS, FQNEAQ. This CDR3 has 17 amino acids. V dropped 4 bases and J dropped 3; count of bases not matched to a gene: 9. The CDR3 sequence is CASSSIRRDRGGNTIYF. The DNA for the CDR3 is TGTGCCAGCAGCTCGATTCGCCGGGACAGGGGTGGAAACACCATATATTTT.

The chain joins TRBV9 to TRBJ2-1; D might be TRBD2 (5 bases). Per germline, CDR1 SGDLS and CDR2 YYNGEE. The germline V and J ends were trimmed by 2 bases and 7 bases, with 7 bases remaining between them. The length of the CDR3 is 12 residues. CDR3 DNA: TGTGCCAGCAGCGTGCGGGCAAATGAGCAGTTCTTC. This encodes CASSVRANEQFF.

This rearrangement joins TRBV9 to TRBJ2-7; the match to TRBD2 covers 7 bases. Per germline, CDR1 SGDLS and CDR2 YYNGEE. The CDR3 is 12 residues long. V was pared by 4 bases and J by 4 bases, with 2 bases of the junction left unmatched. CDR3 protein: CASSPSGYEQYF. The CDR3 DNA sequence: TGTGCCAGCAGCCCTAGCGGTTACGAGCAGTACTTC.

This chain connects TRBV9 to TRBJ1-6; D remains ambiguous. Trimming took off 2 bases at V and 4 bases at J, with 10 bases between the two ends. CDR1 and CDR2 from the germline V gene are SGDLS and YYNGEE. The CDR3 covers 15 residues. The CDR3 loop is CASSVKGDYNSPLHF. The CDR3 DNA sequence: TGTGCCAGCAGCGTCAAGGGAGATTATAATTCACCCCTCCACTTT.

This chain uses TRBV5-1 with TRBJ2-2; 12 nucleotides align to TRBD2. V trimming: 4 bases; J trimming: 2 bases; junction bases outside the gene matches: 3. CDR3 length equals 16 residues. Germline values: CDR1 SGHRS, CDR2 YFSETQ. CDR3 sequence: CASSRLAGVNTGELFF. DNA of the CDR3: TGCGCCAGCAGCCGACTAGCGGGGGTAAACACCGGGGAGCTGTTTTTT.

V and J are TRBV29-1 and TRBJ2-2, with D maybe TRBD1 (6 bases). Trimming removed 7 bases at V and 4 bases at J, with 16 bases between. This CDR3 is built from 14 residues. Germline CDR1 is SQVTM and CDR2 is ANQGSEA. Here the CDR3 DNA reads TGCAGCGCGAGTATTGGGGGCTCCACCGGGGAGCTGTTTTTT. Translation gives CSASIGGSTGELFF.

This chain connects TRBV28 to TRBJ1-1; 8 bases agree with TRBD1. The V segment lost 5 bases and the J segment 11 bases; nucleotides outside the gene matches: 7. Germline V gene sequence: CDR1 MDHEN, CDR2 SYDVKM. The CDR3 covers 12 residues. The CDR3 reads CASSTTRGQAFF. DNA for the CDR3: TGTGCCAGCAGTACGACCAGGGGGCAGGCTTTCTTT.

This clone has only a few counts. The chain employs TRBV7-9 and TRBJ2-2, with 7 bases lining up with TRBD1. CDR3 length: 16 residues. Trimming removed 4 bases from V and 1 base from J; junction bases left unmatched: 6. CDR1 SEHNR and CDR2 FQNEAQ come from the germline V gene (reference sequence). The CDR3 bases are TGTGCCAGCAGCTCCTCCGGGACAGAGAACACCGGGGAGCTGTTTTTT. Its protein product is CASSSSGTENTGELFF.

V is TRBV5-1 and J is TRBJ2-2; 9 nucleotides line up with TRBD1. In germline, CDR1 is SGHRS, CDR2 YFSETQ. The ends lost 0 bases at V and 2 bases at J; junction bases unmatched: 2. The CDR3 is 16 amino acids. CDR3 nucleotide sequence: TGCGCCAGCAGCTTGGGGACAGGGGTTAACACCGGGGAGCTGTTTTTT. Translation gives CASSLGTGVNTGELFF.

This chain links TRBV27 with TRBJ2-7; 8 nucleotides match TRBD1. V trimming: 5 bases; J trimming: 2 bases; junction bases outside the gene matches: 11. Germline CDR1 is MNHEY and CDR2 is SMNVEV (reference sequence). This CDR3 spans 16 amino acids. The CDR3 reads CASSPQGQVNPYEQYF. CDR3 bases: TGTGCCAGCAGTCCCCAGGGACAGGTAAACCCCTACGAGCAGTACTTC.

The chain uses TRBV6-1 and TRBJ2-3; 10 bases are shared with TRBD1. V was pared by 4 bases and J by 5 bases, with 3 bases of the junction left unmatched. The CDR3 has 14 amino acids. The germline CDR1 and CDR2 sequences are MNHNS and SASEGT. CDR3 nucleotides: TGTGCCAGCAGTGGACAGGGGGCAATAGATACGCAGTATTTT. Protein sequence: CASSGQGAIDTQYF.